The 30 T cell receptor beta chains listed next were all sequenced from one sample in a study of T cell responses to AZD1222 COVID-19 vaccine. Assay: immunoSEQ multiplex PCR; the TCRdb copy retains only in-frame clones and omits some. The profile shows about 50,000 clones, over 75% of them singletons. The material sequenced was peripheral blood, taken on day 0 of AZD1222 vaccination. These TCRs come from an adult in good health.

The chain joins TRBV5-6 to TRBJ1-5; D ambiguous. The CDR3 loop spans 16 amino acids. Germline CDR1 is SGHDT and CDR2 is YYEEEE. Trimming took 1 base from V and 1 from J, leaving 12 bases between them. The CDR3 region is CASSLYNLRSNQPQHF. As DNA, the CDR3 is TGTGCCAGCAGCTTGTACAACCTAAGGAGCAATCAGCCCCAGCATTTT.

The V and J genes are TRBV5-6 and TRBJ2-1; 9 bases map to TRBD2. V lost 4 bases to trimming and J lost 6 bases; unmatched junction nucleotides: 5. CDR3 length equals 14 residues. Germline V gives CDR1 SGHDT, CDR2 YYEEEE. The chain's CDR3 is CASSGGTSFNEQFF. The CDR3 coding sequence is TGTGCCAGCAGCGGGGGGACTAGCTTCAATGAGCAGTTCTTC.

CDR3: CASTDGPYEQYF. The DNA for the CDR3 is TGTGCCAGCACAGACGGACCCTACGAGCAGTACTTC. V usage is TRBV5-5 and J usage is TRBJ2-7; no clear D. The CDR3 sequence is 12 residues long. Germline CDR1 SGHKS, CDR2 YYEKEE (reference sequence). Trimming cost V 6 bases and J 2 bases, with 9 bases left between them.

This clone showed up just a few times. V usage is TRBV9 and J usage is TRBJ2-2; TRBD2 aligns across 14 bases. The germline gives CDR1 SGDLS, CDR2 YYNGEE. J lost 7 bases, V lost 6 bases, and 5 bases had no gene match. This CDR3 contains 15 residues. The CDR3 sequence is CASTRTSGGIGELFF. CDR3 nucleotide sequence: TGTGCCAGCACTCGGACTAGCGGGGGGATCGGGGAGCTGTTTTTT.

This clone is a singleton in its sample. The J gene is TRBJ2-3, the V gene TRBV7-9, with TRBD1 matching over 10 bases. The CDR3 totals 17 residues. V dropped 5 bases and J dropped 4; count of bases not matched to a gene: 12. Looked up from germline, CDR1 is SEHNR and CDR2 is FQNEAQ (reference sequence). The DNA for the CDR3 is TGTGCCAGCAGCACGCCCCCCGGGACAGGGGTGGCAGATACGCAGTATTTT. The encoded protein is CASSTPPGTGVADTQYF.

The CDR3 loop is CASSPGQWNTEAFF. CDR3 bases: TGTGCCAGCAGCCCGGGACAGTGGAACACTGAAGCTTTCTTT. The chain combines TRBV7-9 with TRBJ1-1; 7 nucleotides line up with TRBD1. This CDR3 contains 14 residues. Germline loops: CDR1 SEHNR, CDR2 FQNEAQ (reference sequence). Germline trimming cut 5 bases from V and 1 base from J; bases unmatched to any gene: 4.

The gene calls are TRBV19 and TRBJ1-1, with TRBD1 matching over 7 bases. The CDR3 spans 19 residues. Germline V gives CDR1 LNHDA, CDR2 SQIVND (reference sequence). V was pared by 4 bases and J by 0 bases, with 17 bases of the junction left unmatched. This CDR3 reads CASSTGRLPGQLVNTEAFF. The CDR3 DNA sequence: TGTGCCAGTAGTACCGGGCGCCTTCCGGGACAGCTAGTGAACACTGAAGCTTTCTTT.

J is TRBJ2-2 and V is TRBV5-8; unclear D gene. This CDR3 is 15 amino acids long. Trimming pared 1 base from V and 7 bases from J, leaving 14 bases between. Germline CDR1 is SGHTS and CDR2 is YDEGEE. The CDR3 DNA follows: TGTGCCAGCAGCTTGTCGGGTCTGGTATACGGGGAGCTGTTTTTT. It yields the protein CASSLSGLVYGELFF.

This chain's CDR3 is CASSRAAGEPHEQYF. The CDR3 DNA is TGTGCCAGCAGCCGTGCGGCCGGCGAACCCCACGAGCAGTACTTC. The rearrangement links TRBV6-5 to TRBJ2-7, with D unclear. Germline V lookup: CDR1 MNHEY, CDR2 SVGAGI. There are 15 residues in the CDR3. V lost 6 bases, J lost 5 bases, and 20 bases lay in between.

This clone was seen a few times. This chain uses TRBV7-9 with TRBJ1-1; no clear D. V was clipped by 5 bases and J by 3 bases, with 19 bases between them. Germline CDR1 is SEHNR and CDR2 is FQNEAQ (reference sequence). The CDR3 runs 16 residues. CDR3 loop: CASSPRFSSSYTEAFF. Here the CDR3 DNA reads TGTGCCAGCAGCCCCAGATTCAGTTCGTCTTACACTGAAGCTTTCTTT.

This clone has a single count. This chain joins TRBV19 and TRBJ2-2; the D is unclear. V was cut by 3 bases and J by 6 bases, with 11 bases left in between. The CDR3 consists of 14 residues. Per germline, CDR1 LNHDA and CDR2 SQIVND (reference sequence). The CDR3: CASSIPSGPGELFF. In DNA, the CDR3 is TGTGCCAGTAGTATCCCCAGTGGTCCCGGGGAGCTGTTTTTT.

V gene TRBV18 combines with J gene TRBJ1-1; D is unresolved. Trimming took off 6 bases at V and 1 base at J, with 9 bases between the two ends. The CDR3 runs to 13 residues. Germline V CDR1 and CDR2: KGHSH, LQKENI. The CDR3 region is CASSPNGNTEAFF. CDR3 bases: TGTGCCAGCTCTCCCAATGGGAACACTGAAGCTTTCTTT.

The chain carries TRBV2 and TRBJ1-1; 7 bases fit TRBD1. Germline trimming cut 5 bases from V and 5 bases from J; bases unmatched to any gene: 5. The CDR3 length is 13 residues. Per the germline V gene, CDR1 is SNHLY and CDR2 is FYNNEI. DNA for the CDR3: TGTGCCAGCAGTCAACTACAGGGGACTGAAGCTTTCTTT. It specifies CASSQLQGTEAFF.

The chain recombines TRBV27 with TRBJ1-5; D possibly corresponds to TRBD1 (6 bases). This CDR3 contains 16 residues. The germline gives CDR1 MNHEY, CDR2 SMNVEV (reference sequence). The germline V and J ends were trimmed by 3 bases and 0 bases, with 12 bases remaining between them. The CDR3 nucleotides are TGTGCCAGCAGTTTGTCGGGGGCTTATAGCAATCAGCCCCAGCATTTT. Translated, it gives CASSLSGAYSNQPQHF.

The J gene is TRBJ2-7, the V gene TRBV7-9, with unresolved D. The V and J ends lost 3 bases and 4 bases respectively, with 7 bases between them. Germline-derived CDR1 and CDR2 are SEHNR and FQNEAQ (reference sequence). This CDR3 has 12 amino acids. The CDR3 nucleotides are TGTGCCAGCAGCTTTGCCGCGTACGAGCAGTACTTC. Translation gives CASSFAAYEQYF.

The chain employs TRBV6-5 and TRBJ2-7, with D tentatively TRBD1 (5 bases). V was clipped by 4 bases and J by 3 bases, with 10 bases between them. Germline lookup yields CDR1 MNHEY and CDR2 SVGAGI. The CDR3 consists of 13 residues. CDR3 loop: CASSFLRDYEQYF. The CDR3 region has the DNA TGTGCCAGCAGTTTTCTCAGGGACTACGAGCAGTACTTC.

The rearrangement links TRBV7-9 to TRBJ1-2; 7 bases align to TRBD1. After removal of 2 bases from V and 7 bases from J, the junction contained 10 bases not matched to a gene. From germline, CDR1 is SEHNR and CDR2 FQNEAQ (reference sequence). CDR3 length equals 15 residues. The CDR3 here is CASSLSDRVLTGYTF. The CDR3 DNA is TGTGCCAGCAGCTTATCCGACAGGGTCTTGACTGGCTACACCTTC. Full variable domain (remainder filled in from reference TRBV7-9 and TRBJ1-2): DTGVSQNPRHKITKRGQNVTFRCDPISEHNRLYWYRQTLGQGPEFLTYFQNEAQLEKSRLLSDRFSAERPKGSFSTLEIQRTEQGDSAMYLCASSLSDRVLTGYTFGSGTRLTVV.

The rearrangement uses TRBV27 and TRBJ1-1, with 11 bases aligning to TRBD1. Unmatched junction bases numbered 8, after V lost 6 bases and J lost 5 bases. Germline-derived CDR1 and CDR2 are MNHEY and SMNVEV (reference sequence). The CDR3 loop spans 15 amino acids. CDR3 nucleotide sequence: TGTGCCAGCAGGGACAGGGGGCAGCGGAAGACTGAAGCTTTCTTT. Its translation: CASRDRGQRKTEAFF.

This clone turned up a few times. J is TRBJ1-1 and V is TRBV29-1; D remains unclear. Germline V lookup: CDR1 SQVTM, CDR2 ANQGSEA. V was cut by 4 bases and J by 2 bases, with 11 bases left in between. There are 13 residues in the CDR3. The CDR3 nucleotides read TGCAGCGTTGGGAGACAAGTTAACACTGAAGCTTTCTTT. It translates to CSVGRQVNTEAFF.

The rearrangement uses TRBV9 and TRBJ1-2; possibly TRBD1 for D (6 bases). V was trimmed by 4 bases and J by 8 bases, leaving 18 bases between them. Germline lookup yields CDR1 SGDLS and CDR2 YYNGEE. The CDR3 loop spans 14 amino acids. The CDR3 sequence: CASSPPHGGGGYTF. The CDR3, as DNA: TGTGCCAGCAGCCCCCCACACGGGGGCGGAGGCTACACCTTC.

The CDR3 sequence is CAWSNRGSNQPQHF. CDR3 coding DNA: TGTGCCTGGAGTAACAGGGGATCTAATCAGCCCCAGCATTTT. The chain has TRBV30 and TRBJ1-5, with TRBD1 matching over 7 bases. V shed 2 bases and J 4 bases; nucleotides not matched to a gene: 5. The germline V gene encodes CDR1 GTSNPN and CDR2 SVGIG (reference sequence). The CDR3 loop spans 14 amino acids.

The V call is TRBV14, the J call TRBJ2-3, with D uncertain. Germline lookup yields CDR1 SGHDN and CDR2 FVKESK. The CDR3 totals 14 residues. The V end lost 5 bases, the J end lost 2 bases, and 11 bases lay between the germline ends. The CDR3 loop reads CASSLTRNTDTQYF. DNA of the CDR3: TGTGCCAGCAGCTTGACAAGAAACACAGATACGCAGTATTTT.

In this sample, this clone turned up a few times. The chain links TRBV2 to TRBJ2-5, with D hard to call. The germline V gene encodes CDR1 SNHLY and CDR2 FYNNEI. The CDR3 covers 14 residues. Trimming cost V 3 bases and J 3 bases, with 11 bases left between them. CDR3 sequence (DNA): TGTGCCAGCAGTGAGCCCCTTAAAAAAGAGACCCAGTACTTC. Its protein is CASSEPLKKETQYF.

The CDR3 loop is CASSGHRDGSNQPQHF. In DNA, the CDR3 is TGTGCCAGCAGCGGGCACCGGGACGGCAGCAATCAGCCCCAGCATTTT. This rearrangement joins TRBV7-2 to TRBJ1-5; D is possibly TRBD1 (5 bases). Trimming removed 5 bases at V and 1 base at J, with 15 bases between. Germline V CDR1 and CDR2: SGHTA, FQGNSA. The CDR3 has 16 amino acids. The entire variable domain, with the rest obtained from reference TRBV7-2 and TRBJ1-5, is as follows: GAGVSQSPSNKVTEKGKDVELRCDPISGHTALYWYRQSLGQGLEFLIYFQGNSAPDKSGLPSDRFSAERTGGSVSTLTIQRTQQEDSAVYLCASSGHRDGSNQPQHFGDGTRLSIL.

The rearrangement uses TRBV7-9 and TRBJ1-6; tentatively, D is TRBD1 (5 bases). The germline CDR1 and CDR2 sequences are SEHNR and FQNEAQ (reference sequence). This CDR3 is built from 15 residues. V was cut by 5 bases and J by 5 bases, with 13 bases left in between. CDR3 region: CASSEDTFHNSPLHF. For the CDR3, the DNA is TGTGCCAGCAGCGAGGACACTTTCCATAATTCACCCCTCCACTTT.

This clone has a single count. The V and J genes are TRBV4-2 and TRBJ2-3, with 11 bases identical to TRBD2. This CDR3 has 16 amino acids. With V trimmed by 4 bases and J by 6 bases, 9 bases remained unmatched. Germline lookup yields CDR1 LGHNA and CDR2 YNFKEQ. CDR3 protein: CASSPQRTSGSDTQYF. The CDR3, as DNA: TGTGCCAGCAGCCCACAAAGGACTAGCGGGTCTGATACGCAGTATTTT.

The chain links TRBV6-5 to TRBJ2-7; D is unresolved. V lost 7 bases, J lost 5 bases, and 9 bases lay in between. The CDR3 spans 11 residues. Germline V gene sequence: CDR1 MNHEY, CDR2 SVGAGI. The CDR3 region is CASKTTNEQYF. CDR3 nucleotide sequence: TGTGCCAGCAAGACAACCAACGAGCAGTACTTC.

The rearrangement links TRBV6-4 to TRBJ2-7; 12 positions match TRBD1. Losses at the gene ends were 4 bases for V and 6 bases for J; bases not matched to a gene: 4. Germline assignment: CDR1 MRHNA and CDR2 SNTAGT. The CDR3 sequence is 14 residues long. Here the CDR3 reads CASSAGQGAAEQYF. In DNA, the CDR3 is TGTGCCAGCAGTGCGGGACAGGGGGCGGCCGAGCAGTACTTC.

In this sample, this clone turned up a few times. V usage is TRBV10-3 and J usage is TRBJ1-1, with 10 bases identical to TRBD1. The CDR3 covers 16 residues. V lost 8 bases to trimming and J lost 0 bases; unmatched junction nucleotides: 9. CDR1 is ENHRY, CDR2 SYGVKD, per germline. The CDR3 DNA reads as TGTGCCATCGGGGACAGGGGTTCCTCCATGAACACTGAAGCTTTCTTT. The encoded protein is CAIGDRGSSMNTEAFF.

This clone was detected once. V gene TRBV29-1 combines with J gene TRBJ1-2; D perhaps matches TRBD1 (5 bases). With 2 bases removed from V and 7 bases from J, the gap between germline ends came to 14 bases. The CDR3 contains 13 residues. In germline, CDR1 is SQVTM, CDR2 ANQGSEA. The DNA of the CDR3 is TGCAGCGTTGAAACCCCCAGGGAAGTTGGCTACACCTTC. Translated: CSVETPREVGYTF.